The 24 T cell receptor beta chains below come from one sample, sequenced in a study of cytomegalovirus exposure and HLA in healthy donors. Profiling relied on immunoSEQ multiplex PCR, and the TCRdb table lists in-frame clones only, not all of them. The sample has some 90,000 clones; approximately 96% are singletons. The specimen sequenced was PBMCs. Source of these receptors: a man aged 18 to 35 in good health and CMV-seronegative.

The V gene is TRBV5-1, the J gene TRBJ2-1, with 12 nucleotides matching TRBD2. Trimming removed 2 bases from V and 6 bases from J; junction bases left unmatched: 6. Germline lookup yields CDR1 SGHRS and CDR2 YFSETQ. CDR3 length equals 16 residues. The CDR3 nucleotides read TGCGCCAGCAGCTTCCGGACTAGCGGGAAGGGCAATGAGCAGTTCTTC. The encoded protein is CASSFRTSGKGNEQFF.

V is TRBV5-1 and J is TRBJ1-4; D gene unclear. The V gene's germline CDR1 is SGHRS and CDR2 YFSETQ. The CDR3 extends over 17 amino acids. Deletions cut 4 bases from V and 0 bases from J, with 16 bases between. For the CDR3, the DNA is TGCGCCAGCAGCCTTGCGCCCTACGCGGCAACTAATGAAAAACTGTTTTTT. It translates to CASSLAPYAATNEKLFF.

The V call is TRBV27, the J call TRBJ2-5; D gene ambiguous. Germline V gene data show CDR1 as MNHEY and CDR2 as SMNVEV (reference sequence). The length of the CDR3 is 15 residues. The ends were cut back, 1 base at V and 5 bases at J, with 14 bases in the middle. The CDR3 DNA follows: TGTGCCAGCAGTTTATGGTACACATCGAGGGAGACCCAGTACTTC. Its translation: CASSLWYTSRETQYF.

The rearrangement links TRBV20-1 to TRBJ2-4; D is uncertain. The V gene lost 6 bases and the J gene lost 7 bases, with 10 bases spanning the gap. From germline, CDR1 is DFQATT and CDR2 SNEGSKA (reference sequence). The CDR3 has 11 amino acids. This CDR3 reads CSAEADNIQYF. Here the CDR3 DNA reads TGCAGTGCCGAGGCCGACAACATTCAGTACTTC.

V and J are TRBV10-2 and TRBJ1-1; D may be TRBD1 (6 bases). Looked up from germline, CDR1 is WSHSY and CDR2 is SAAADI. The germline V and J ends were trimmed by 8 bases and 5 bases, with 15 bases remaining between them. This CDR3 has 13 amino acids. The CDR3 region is CASGRGGVTEAFF. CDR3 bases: TGCGCCAGCGGTAGAGGGGGGGTGACTGAAGCTTTCTTT.

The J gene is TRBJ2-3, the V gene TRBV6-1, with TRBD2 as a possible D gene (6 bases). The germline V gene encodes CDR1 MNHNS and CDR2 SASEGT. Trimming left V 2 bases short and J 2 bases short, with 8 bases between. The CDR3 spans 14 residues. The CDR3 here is CASSEKGLTDTQYF. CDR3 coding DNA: TGTGCCAGCAGTGAAAAGGGACTCACAGATACGCAGTATTTT.

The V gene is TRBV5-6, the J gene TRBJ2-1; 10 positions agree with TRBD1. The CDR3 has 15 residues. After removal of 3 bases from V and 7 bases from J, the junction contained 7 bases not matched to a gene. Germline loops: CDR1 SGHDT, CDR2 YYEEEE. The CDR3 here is CASSSTGGPWNEQFF. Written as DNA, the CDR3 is TGTGCCAGCAGCTCGACAGGGGGCCCGTGGAATGAGCAGTTCTTC.

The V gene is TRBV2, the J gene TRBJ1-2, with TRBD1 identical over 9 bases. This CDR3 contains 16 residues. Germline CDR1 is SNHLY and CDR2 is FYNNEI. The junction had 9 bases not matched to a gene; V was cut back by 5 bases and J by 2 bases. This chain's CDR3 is CASSSGTGFPNYGYTF. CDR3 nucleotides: TGTGCCAGCAGTTCCGGGACAGGGTTCCCCAACTATGGCTACACCTTC.

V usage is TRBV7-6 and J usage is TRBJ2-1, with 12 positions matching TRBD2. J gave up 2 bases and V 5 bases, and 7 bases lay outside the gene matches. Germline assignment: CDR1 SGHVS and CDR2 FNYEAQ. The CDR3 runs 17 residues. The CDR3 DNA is TGTGCCAGCAGCCCCTGGACTAGCGGGGTCACCTACAATGAGCAGTTCTTC. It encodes CASSPWTSGVTYNEQFF. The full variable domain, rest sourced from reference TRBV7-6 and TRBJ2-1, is GAGVSQSPRYKVTKRGQDVALRCDPISGHVSLYWYRQALGQGPEFLTYFNYEAQQDKSGLPNDRFSAERPEGSISTLTIQRTEQRDSAMYRCASSPWTSGVTYNEQFFGPGTRLTVL.

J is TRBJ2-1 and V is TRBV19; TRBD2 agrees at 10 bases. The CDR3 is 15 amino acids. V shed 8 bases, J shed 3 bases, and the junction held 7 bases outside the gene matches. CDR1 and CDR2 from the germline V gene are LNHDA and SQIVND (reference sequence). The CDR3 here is CASSIGLADYNEQFF. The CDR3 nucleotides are TGTGCCAGTTCGATCGGACTAGCGGACTACAATGAGCAGTTCTTC.

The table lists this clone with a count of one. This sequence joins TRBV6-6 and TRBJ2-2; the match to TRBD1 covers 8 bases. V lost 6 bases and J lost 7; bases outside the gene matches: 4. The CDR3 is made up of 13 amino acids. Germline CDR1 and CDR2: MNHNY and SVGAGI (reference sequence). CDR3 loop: CASRIDRGGELFF. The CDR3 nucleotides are TGTGCCAGCAGGATCGACAGGGGCGGGGAGCTGTTTTTT.

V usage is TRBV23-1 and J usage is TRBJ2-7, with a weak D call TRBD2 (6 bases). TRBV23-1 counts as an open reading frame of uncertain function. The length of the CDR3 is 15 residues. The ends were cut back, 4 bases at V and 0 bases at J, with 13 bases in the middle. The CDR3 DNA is TGCGCCAGCAGTCGTGCGGGATGTAGCTCCTACGAGCAGTACGTC. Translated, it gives CASSRAGCSSYEQYV.

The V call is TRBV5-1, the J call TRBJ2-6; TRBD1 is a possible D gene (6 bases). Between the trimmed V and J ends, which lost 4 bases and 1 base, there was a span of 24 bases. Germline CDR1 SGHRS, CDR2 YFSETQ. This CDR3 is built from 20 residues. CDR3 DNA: TGCGCCAGCAGCAGGCAGAACCCGGGACACATTACGTCTGGGGCCAACGTCCTGACTTTC. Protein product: CASSRQNPGHITSGANVLTF.

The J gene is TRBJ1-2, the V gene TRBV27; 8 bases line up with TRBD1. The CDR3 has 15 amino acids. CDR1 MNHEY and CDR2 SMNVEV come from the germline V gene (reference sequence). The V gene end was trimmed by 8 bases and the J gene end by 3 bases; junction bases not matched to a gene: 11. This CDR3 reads CASGGTGPIDYGYTF. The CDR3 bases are TGTGCCAGCGGGGGGACAGGCCCCATCGACTATGGCTACACCTTC.

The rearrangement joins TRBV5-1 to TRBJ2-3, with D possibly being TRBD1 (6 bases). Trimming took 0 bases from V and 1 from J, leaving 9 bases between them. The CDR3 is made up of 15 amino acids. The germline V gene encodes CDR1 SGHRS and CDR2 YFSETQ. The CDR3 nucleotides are TGCGCCAGCAGCTTGGGGCAGGGGCGCACAGATACGCAGTATTTT. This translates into CASSLGQGRTDTQYF.

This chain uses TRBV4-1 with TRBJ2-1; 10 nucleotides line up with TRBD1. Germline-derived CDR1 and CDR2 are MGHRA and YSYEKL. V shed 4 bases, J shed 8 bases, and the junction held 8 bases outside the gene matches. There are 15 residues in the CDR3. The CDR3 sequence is CASSRMGQGNDEQFF. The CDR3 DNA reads TGCGCCAGCAGCCGGATGGGACAGGGGAACGATGAGCAGTTCTTC.

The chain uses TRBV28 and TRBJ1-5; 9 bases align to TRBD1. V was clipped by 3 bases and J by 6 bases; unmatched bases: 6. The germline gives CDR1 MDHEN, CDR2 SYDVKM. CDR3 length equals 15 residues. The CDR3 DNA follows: TGTGCCAGCAGTTTGTCCGGGACAGGGTTTCAGCCCCAGCATTTT. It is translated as CASSLSGTGFQPQHF.

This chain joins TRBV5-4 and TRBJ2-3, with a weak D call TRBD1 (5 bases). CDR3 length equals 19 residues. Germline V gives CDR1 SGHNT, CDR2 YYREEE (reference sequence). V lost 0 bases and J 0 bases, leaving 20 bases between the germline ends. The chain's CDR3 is CASSLDWGGQGPSTDTQYF. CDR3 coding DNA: TGTGCCAGCAGCTTGGATTGGGGTGGGCAGGGCCCTAGCACAGATACGCAGTATTTT.

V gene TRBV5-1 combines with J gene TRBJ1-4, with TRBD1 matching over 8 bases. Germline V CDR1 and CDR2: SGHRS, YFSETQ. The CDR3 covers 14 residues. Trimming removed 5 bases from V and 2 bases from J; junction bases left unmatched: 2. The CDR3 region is CASRQGATNEKLFF. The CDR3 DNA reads TGCGCCAGCAGGCAGGGGGCGACTAATGAAAAACTGTTTTTT. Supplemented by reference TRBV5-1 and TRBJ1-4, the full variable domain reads KAGVTQTPRYLIKTRGQQVTLSCSPISGHRSVSWYQQTPGQGLQFLFEYFSETQRNKGNFPGRFSGRQFSNSRSEMNVSTLELGDSALYLCASRQGATNEKLFFGSGTQLSVL.

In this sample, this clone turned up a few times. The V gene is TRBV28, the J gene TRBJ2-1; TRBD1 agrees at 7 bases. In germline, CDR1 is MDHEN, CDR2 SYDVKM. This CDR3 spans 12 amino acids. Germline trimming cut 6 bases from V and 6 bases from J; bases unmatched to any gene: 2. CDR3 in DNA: TGTGCCAGCAGGACAGGGTTCAATGAGCAGTTCTTC. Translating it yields CASRTGFNEQFF. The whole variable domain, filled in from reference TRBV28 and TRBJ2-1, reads DVKVTQSSRYLVKRTGEKVFLECVQDMDHENMFWYRQDPGLGLRLIYFSYDVKMKEKGDIPEGYSVSREKKERFSLILESASTNQTSMYLCASRTGFNEQFFGPGTRLTVL.

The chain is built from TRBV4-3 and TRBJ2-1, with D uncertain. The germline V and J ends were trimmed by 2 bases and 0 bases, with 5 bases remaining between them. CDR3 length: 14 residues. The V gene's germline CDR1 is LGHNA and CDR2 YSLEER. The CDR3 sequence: CASSQPGSYNEQFF. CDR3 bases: TGCGCCAGCAGCCAACCCGGCTCCTACAATGAGCAGTTCTTC.

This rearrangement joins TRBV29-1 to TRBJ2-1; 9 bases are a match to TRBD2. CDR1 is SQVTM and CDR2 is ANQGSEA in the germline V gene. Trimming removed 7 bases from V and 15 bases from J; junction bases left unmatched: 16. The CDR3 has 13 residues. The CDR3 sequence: CSAATSGGRDGFF. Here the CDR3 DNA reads TGCAGCGCCGCGACTAGCGGCGGGCGGGACGGGTTCTTC.

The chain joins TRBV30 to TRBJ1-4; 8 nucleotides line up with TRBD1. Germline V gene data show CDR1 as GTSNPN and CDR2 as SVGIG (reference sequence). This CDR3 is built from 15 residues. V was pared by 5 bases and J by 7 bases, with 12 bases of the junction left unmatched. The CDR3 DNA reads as TGTGCCTGGGCTAGGGGGACAGGCGGGAGTGAAAAACTGTTTTTT. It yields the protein CAWARGTGGSEKLFF.

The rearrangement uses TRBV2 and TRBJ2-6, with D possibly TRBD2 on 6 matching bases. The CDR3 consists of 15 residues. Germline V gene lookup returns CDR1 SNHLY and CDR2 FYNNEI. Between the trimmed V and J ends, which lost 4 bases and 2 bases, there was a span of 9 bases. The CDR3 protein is CASSVGGPGANVLTF. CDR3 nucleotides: TGTGCCAGCAGTGTGGGAGGACCTGGGGCCAACGTCCTGACTTTC.